The T cell receptor (beta chain) under discussion was sequenced for a study of T cells and Merkel cell carcinoma outcomes. With regard to this clone: The antigen remains unidentified.

Deletions cut 4 bases from V and 7 bases from J, with 10 bases between. CDR1 and CDR2 (germline): LGHNA, YNFKEQ. The CDR3 runs 13 residues. Study findings and constraints: In Merkel cell carcinoma, repertoire and T-cell density reportedly predicted outcomes.

The protocol was immunoSEQ multiplex PCR, while the TCRdb copy is restricted to in-frame clones and leaves out a portion. The sample lists 5,000 or so clones, 70% to 90% seen once, with less than 6% in the top ten. The V call is TRBV4-2, the J call TRBJ1-4, with a weak D call TRBD1 (5 bases). The clonotype comes from a human donor with Merkel cell carcinoma. Material for sequencing was tumor tissue from Merkel cell carcinoma. DNA for the CDR3: TGTGCCAGCAGCCCAAGGGACGGTGAAAAACTGTTTTTT. Translating it yields CASSPRDGEKLFF.